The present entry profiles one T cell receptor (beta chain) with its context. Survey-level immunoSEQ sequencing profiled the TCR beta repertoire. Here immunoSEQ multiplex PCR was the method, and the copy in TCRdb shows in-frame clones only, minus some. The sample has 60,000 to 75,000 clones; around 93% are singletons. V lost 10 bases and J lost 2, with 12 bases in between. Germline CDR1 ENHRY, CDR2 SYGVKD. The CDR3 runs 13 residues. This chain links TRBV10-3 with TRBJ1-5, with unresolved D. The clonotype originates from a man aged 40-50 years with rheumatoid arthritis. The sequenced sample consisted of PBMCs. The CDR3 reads CATGGMGNQPQHF. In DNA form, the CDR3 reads TGTGCCACTGGCGGTATGGGCAATCAGCCCCAGCATTTT.